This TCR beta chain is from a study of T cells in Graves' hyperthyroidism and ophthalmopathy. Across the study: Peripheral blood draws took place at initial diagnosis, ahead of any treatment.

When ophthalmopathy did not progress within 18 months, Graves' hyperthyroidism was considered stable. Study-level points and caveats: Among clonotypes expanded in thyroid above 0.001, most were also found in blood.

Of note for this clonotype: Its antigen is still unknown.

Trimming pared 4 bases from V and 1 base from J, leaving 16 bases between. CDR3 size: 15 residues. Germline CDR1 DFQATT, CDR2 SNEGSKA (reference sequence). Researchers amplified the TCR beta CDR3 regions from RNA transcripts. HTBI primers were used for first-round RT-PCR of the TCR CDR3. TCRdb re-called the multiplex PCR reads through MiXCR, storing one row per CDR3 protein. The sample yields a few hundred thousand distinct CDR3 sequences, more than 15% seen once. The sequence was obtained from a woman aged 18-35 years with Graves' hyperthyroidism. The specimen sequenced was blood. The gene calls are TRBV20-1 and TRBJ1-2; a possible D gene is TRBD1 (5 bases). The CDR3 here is CSATFWGPSNYGYTF. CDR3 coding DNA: TGCAGTGCTACCTTCTGGGGACCGAGTAACTATGGCTACACCTTC.